The rows below give T cell receptor beta chains drawn from one sample of a study of blood T cells in healthy people across ages. TCRdb analysed the 5' RACE reads with MiXCR anew, one entry per CDR3 protein. The sample has 1.5 million to 2 million distinct CDR3 sequences, 28% seen once. The source material was blood. Receptor source: a woman between 25 and 40 years old in good health. CDR3s include the opening cysteine and the closing phenylalanine or tryptophan. D genes are given only for firm matches. For some rows the clone size is stated as once, few or many, or as a class when expanded; others skip it.

d_call,v_call,j_call,clone_size,cdr3_aa,cdr3_nt
TRBD2,TRBV20-1,TRBJ2-7,.,CSVSERGFAGGHEQYF,TGCAGTGTCTCGGAAAGGGGGTTTGCGGGGGGCCACGAGCAGTACTTC
.,TRBV6-4,TRBJ1-1,.,CASSDSWERSPNTEAFF,TGTGCCAGCAGTGACTCTTGGGAGCGCAGTCCGAACACTGAAGCTTTCTTT
.,TRBV5-1,TRBJ2-7,.,CASSPRDRWAGVYEQYF,TGCGCCAGCAGCCCCCGGGACAGGTGGGCGGGGGTCTACGAGCAGTACTTC
.,TRBV20-1,TRBJ2-1,.,CSARSLAEGYGEQFF,TGCAGTGCTAGATCCTTAGCGGAAGGGTACGGGGAGCAGTTCTTC
.,TRBV28,TRBJ1-2,.,CASTPLRGSGGYTF,TGTGCCAGCACCCCACTCCGGGGATCCGGTGGCTACACCTTC
.,TRBV20-1,TRBJ2-3,many,CSARYILEEQYF,TGCAGTGCTAGATATATTCTGGAGGAGCAGTATTTT
.,TRBV5-1,TRBJ2-1,.,CASMMDGDWNNEQFF,TGCGCCAGCATGATGGATGGGGACTGGAATAATGAGCAGTTCTTC
.,TRBV5-1,TRBJ2-7,many,CASSLASGPDEQYF,TGCGCCAGCAGCTTGGCCTCAGGGCCAGACGAGCAGTACTTC
TRBD1,TRBV7-2,TRBJ2-7,many,CASSLGGQPNYEQYF,TGTGCCAGCAGCTTAGGGGGACAGCCTAACTACGAGCAGTACTTC
.,TRBV24-1,TRBJ2-4,.,CTTSDLQVSEQYF,TGTACCACCAGTGATCTACAGGTTTCGGAGCAGTACTTC
.,TRBV29-1,TRBJ1-1,.,CSVERGPEAFF,TGCAGCGTTGAAAGAGGGCCCGAAGCTTTCTTT
.,TRBV11-2,TRBJ2-1,.,CASSLDGPETQFF,TGTGCCAGCAGCTTAGATGGGCCAGAGACCCAGTTCTTC
TRBD1,TRBV7-9,TRBJ1-2,.,CAISTPTGEFGYTF,TGTGCCATCAGCACCCCGACAGGGGAGTTTGGCTACACCTTC